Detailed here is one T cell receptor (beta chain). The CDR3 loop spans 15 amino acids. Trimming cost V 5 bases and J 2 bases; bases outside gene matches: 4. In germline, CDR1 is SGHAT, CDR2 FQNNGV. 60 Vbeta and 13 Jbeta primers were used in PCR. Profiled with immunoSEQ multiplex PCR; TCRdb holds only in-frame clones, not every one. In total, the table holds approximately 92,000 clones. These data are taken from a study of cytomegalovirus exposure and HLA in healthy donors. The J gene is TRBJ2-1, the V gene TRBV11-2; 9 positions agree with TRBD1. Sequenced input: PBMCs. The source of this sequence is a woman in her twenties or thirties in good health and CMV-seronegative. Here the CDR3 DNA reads TGTGCCAGCAGCGTGGGACAGGGTCCCTACAATGAGCAGTTCTTC. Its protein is CASSVGQGPYNEQFF.